The 3 T cell receptor beta chains below were found in one sample sequenced in a study of shared clonotypes between healthy human individuals. The data were produced by immunoSEQ multiplex PCR, yet TCRdb's version contains in-frame clones alone and is incomplete. This table has 2 million to 2.5 million clones, approximately 96% appearing once. The specimen sequenced was naive CD4+ T cells sorted from blood. Subset denoted: CD45RA+ positively selected. The receptors stem from a man between 18 and 29 years old in good health.

The genes are TRBV5-6 and TRBJ2-7; D might be TRBD1 or TRBD2, each matching 6 bases. Germline CDR1 reads SGHDT; CDR2 reads YYEEEE. V was trimmed by 4 bases and J by 0 bases, leaving 17 bases between them. This CDR3 is built from 16 residues. For the CDR3, the DNA is TGTGCCAGCAGCCCGCCGGGGGCAGGGAGCTCCTACGAGCAGTACTTC. The encoded protein is CASSPPGAGSSYEQYF.

The gene calls are TRBV2 and TRBJ1-2; the D is unclear. V was trimmed by 6 bases and J by 8 bases, leaving 16 bases between them. Germline CDR1 SNHLY, CDR2 FYNNEI. The CDR3 runs 13 residues. The CDR3 DNA reads TGTGCCAGCAGAGCACGGGGTATCGGCGGCTACACCTTC. Translated: CASRARGIGGYTF.

This clone was counted once. The V and J genes are TRBV18 and TRBJ1-1; the D is unclear. There are 15 residues in the CDR3. V was cut by 2 bases and J by 0 bases, with 10 bases left in between. CDR1 is KGHSH and CDR2 is LQKENI in the germline V gene. DNA for the CDR3: TGTGCCAGCTCACCAGTTGAGGGCATGAACACTGAAGCTTTCTTT. Its translation is CASSPVEGMNTEAFF.